This TCR beta chain was observed in a study of identical twins. Germline loops: CDR1 SEHNR, CDR2 FQNEAQ (reference sequence). Trimming took 1 base from V and 6 from J, leaving 9 bases between them. The CDR3 extends over 13 amino acids. Regarding this clonotype: Antigen specificity is unknown.

Unique molecular identifiers were in the cDNA, with template-switch universal primer binding. In TCRdb, the 5' RACE reads were re-called with MiXCR into one record per CDR3 protein. Of roughly 1.6 million distinct CDR3 sequences listed, 25% to 35% are singletons. Study-level results: Invariant T cells like MAIT and iNKT could partly confound the zero-insertion analyses. Model-predicted out-of-frame TCR alpha sharing fell below observed values in monozygotic twins.

The sequence came from a newborn girl in good health. The chain couples TRBV7-9 to TRBJ1-2; unclear D gene. Sequencing used cord blood. The CDR3 DNA sequence: TGTGCCAGCAGCTTAGAGCTGGGGAATGGCTACACCTTC. Its translation: CASSLELGNGYTF.